The 19 T cell receptor beta chains listed next were all sequenced from one sample in a study of T cell responses to AZD1222 COVID-19 vaccine. The method was immunoSEQ multiplex PCR; TCRdb's version includes in-frame clones alone and lacks a portion of them. Of 70,000 to 95,000 clones detected, around 92% appear once; the ten largest clones hold about 2.6%. Source: peripheral blood, taken on day 0 of MenACWY control vaccination. These receptors were obtained from an adult in good health.

This chain links TRBV19 with TRBJ1-2, with 11 bases aligning to TRBD1. The CDR3 sequence is 14 residues long. The trim removed 7 bases at V and 8 bases at J, leaving 9 bases unmatched. CDR1 LNHDA and CDR2 SQIVND come from the germline V gene (reference sequence). The CDR3, as DNA: TGTGCCAGTACCCCCGGGACAGGGGGTTACGGCTACACCTTC. Its protein is CASTPGTGGYGYTF.

The chain couples TRBV19 to TRBJ1-5, with D unclear. The CDR3 spans 14 residues. Germline V CDR1 and CDR2: LNHDA, SQIVND (reference sequence). V was clipped by 4 bases and J by 0 bases, with 7 bases between them. The CDR3: CASSRDNSNQPQHF. Written as DNA, the CDR3 is TGTGCCAGTAGTAGAGATAATAGCAATCAGCCCCAGCATTTT.

CDR3 in amino acids: CASSSRGAMNTEAFF. Written as DNA, the CDR3 is TGTGCCAGCAGTTCCCGGGGGGCCATGAACACTGAAGCTTTCTTT. The chain joins TRBV6-5 to TRBJ1-1, with TRBD1 as a possible D gene (6 bases). Germline CDR1 reads MNHEY; CDR2 reads SVGAGI. This CDR3 has 15 residues. Trimming took 4 bases from V and 0 from J, leaving 12 bases between them.

Only one count was recorded for this clone. The V gene is TRBV6-2 or TRBV6-3, the J gene TRBJ2-3, with 12 bases identical to TRBD2. The junction had 6 bases not matched to a gene; V was cut back by 2 bases and J by 6 bases. CDR1 and CDR2 (germline): MNHEY, SVGEGT. The CDR3 has 16 amino acids. CDR3 nucleotide sequence: TGTGCCAGCAGTTACCCCCTAGCGGGGGGGCGGGATACGCAGTATTTT. Protein sequence: CASSYPLAGGRDTQYF.

The gene calls are TRBV28 and TRBJ1-5; 7 bases are shared with TRBD1. CDR1 MDHEN and CDR2 SYDVKM come from the germline V gene. This CDR3 spans 15 amino acids. V lost 7 bases and J lost 0; bases outside the gene matches: 6. In nucleotides, the CDR3 is TGTGCCAGCACGGGGACAGTAGTTAGCAATCAGCCCCAGCATTTT. This gives the protein CASTGTVVSNQPQHF.

This clone was detected a few times. The chain links TRBV9 to TRBJ2-7; D possibly corresponds to TRBD1 (6 bases). Germline assignment: CDR1 SGDLS and CDR2 YYNGEE. The CDR3 extends over 16 amino acids. V lost 6 bases and J 0 bases, leaving 19 bases between the germline ends. CDR3 sequence: CASTKGDLGSSYEQYF. Written as DNA, the CDR3 is TGTGCCAGCACCAAGGGGGATCTGGGGTCCTCCTACGAGCAGTACTTC.

In DNA form, the CDR3 reads TGCGCCAGCAGCTTGACCACAACAGGGGCCACTGAAGCTTTCTTT. Its protein is CASSLTTTGATEAFF. V usage is TRBV5-1 and J usage is TRBJ1-1; 7 nucleotides align to TRBD1. The germline gives CDR1 SGHRS, CDR2 YFSETQ. The CDR3 is 15 amino acids. Trimming removed 1 base from V and 4 bases from J; junction bases left unmatched: 7.

In this sample, this clone turned up once. This chain connects TRBV7-3 to TRBJ2-5, with D tentatively TRBD1 (6 bases). The V gene lost 5 bases and the J gene lost 1 base, with 11 bases spanning the gap. Germline V CDR1 and CDR2: SGHTA, FQGTGA. CDR3 length equals 14 residues. CDR3 nucleotide sequence: TGTGCCAGCAGCCCCACAGGGAGCCAAGAGACCCAGTACTTC. Translated: CASSPTGSQETQYF.

This chain links TRBV3-1 (or the pseudogene TRBV3-2) with TRBJ2-6; TRBD1 matches at 9 bases. The junction had 6 bases not matched to a gene; V was cut back by 1 base and J by 2 bases. Germline V gene data show CDR1 as LGHDT and CDR2 as YNNKEL (reference sequence). The CDR3 has 18 amino acids. In DNA form, the CDR3 reads TGTGCCAGCAGCCAAGGAGGGGACAGGGTCGCTGGGGCCAACGTCCTGACTTTC. Translation: CASSQGGDRVAGANVLTF.

The chain joins TRBV27 to TRBJ2-7, with 9 nucleotides matching TRBD1. The CDR3 runs to 13 residues. After removal of 4 bases from V and 7 bases from J, the junction contained 5 bases not matched to a gene. Per the germline V gene, CDR1 is MNHEY and CDR2 is SMNVEV (reference sequence). DNA for the CDR3: TGTGCCAGCAGTTACGGGACAGGGAGGGAGCAGTACTTC. Protein product: CASSYGTGREQYF.

The gene calls are TRBV28 and TRBJ1-2, with 9 bases aligning to TRBD1. CDR1 and CDR2 from the germline V gene are MDHEN and SYDVKM. Trimming removed 3 bases from V and 2 bases from J; junction bases left unmatched: 1. The CDR3 sequence is 14 residues long. This CDR3 is CASSFGTGNYGYTF. The CDR3 DNA reads TGTGCCAGCAGTTTTGGGACAGGGAACTATGGCTACACCTTC.

V and J are TRBV28 and TRBJ2-5; maybe TRBD2 (5 bases). With 6 bases removed from V and 0 bases from J, the gap between germline ends came to 17 bases. The V gene's germline CDR1 is MDHEN and CDR2 SYDVKM. The CDR3 extends over 16 amino acids. The DNA of the CDR3 is TGTGCCAGCAGCCTAACGGGGTTTCAGTACCAAGAGACCCAGTACTTC. Its translation: CASSLTGFQYQETQYF.

The V gene is TRBV7-9, the J gene TRBJ1-6, with TRBD1 as a possible D gene (6 bases). CDR3 length equals 17 residues. Trimming left V 4 bases short and J 0 bases short, with 13 bases between. The germline gives CDR1 SEHNR, CDR2 FQNEAQ (reference sequence). In DNA, the CDR3 is TGTGCCAGCAGCTCGGCGGGGGCGGACTCCTATAATTCACCCCTCCACTTT. Protein sequence: CASSSAGADSYNSPLHF.

This clone occurred a few times. This chain uses TRBV2 with TRBJ1-4; TRBD1 might be the D (6 bases). CDR3 length: 15 amino acids. V dropped 9 bases and J dropped 5 bases, with 19 bases sitting between them. The germline CDR1 and CDR2 sequences are SNHLY and FYNNEI. In DNA, the CDR3 is TGTGCCAGTATGGCGGGGGCGCTTGGAAATGAAAAACTGTTTTTT. This encodes CASMAGALGNEKLFF. Based on the CDR3 plus reference TRBV2 and TRBJ1-4, the full variable domain is EPEVTQTPSHQVTQMGQEVILRCVPISNHLYFYWYRQILGQKVEFLVSFYNNEISEKSEIFDDQFSVERPDGSNFTLKIRSTKLEDSAMYFCASMAGALGNEKLFFGSGTQLSVL.

A few counts support this clone. The genes are TRBV9 and TRBJ1-3, with D unclear. V was shortened by 3 bases and J by 0 bases, with 4 bases between the two germline ends. The length of the CDR3 is 13 residues. Germline CDR1 reads SGDLS; CDR2 reads YYNGEE. This CDR3 is CASSDSSGNTIYF. As DNA, the CDR3 is TGTGCCAGCAGCGACAGCTCTGGAAACACCATATATTTT. Variable domain in full (rest from reference TRBV9 and TRBJ1-3): DSGVTQTPKHLITATGQRVTLRCSPRSGDLSVYWYQQSLDQGLQFLIQYYNGEERAKGNILERFSAQQFPDLHSELNLSSLELGDSALYFCASSDSSGNTIYFGEGSWLTVV.

This clone showed up just once. The chain combines TRBV7-9 with TRBJ2-5, with 9 bases lining up with TRBD1. Germline-derived CDR1 and CDR2 are SEHNR and FQNEAQ (reference sequence). The CDR3 extends over 15 amino acids. Trimming at V came to 5 bases and at J to 2 bases, leaving 6 bases not matched to a gene. The CDR3, as DNA: TGTGCCAGCAGCCGTGCCGGACAGGGGCAAGAGACCCAGTACTTC. Amino acids: CASSRAGQGQETQYF.

V gene TRBV18 combines with J gene TRBJ2-4, with a tentative D call TRBD2 (5 bases). There are 16 residues in the CDR3. Germline V gene sequence: CDR1 KGHSH, CDR2 LQKENI. Trimming cost V 0 bases and J 0 bases, with 9 bases left between them. The CDR3 is CASSPPAGLAKNIQYF. The CDR3, as DNA: TGTGCCAGCTCACCACCGGCGGGTCTAGCCAAAAACATTCAGTACTTC.

J is TRBJ1-2 and V is TRBV3-1 (or the pseudogene TRBV3-2); D gene ambiguous. The CDR3 consists of 13 residues. Germline CDR1 reads LGHDT; CDR2 reads YNNKEL (reference sequence). The V end was cut by 6 bases, the J end by 3 bases, with 11 bases between. CDR3 in amino acids: CASSYPGDYGYTF. CDR3 DNA: TGTGCCAGCAGTTATCCCGGGGACTATGGCTACACCTTC.

V usage is TRBV5-6 and J usage is TRBJ1-1; D is ambiguous. CDR1 and CDR2 from the germline V gene are SGHDT and YYEEEE. The CDR3 is 12 residues long. The V end lost 0 bases, the J end lost 8 bases, and 8 bases lay between the germline ends. The CDR3 is CASSLGRSEAFF. CDR3 sequence (DNA): TGTGCCAGCAGCTTGGGACGGTCCGAAGCTTTCTTT.